One T cell receptor (beta chain) is described in this entry. The antigen remains undetermined. The sample belongs to a study of cytomegalovirus exposure and HLA in healthy donors. About the study: In terms of ancestry, the Caucasian-associated cluster contained roughly 81% of the approximately 420 genotyped donors.

Findings and caveats of the study: Cytomegalovirus association was listed for under 200 TCR beta chains.

This CDR3 comprises 15 residues. Germline-derived CDR1 and CDR2 are SGHNT and YYREEE (reference sequence). V was pared by 0 bases and J by 2 bases, with 12 bases between. Use of 60 Vbeta and 13 Jbeta primers characterized the PCR. Data came from immunoSEQ multiplex PCR; TCRdb stores just in-frame clones and leaves some out. Of approximately 150,000 clones listed, about 75% are singletons. Material: PBMCs. The chain uses TRBV5-4 and TRBJ2-7; possibly TRBD2 for D (5 bases). This receptor was obtained from a man in his fifties or sixties in good health and CMV-seronegative. The CDR3 protein is CASSLEGRGAYEQYF. CDR3 DNA: TGTGCCAGCAGCTTGGAAGGGAGAGGTGCCTACGAGCAGTACTTC.